What follows describes a single T cell receptor beta chain. No antigen is known for it. This sample is drawn from a study of CXCR3-negative and CXCR3-positive naive CD8 T cells. Notes on the study in general: Naive subsets had comparable surface CD5, so TRB CDR3 properties gauged TCR strength.

The method, 5' RACE with UMI labels, was used to prepare the TRB cDNA libraries. Reprocessing the 5' RACE reads, TCRdb reports a single entry for every CDR3 protein and omits DNA. In total, the table holds fewer than 55,000 distinct CDR3 sequences. The CDR3 spans 12 residues. Per the germline V gene, CDR1 is SQVTM and CDR2 is ANQGSEA. This clonotype was sampled from a human donor in good health. Some clones in this sample may be carry-over from other donors' samples. The chain carries TRBV29-1 and TRBJ2-3; absent DNA, TCRdb's TRBD2 call cannot be checked. The sample comprised naive CXCR3- CD8+ T cells from blood. As for subset: CD45RO-CCR7+CD27+CD95- naive CD8+ T cells lacking CXCR3 (TNR3-). The CDR3 loop is CSALLSGDTQYF.